These 29 T cell receptor beta chains came from one sample sequenced in a study of regulatory T cells in long-lasting Graves disease (dated by TCRdb to the early 2020s). This specimen's time point label, interpreted: persistent/refractory GD, antithyroid drugs over 5 years with positive TRAb. For both TCR sequencing and RNA sequencing, RNA was extracted from PBMCs in TRIzol. The library was obtained by multiplex PCR. The instrument was an Illumina HiSeq 4000. CDR3 regions were amplified by Arm-PCR with iRepertoire HTBI primers to construct TCR beta libraries. TCRdb cleaned the public reads at Q25 with fastp, built clones with MiXCR and kept in-frame beta chains. Merged by CDR3 protein, the rows form single entries marked with the most common genes and DNA. The sample profile shows more than 650,000 distinct CDR3 sequences; 30% of them were found once. Clones ranked in the top ten supply under 55% of the sample.

The material sequenced was peripheral blood mononuclear cells (PBMCs), taken when the disease was refractory, from a patient treated with antithyroid drugs. These receptors were obtained from a female donor with Graves disease.

Only a few counts were recorded for this clonotype. The rearrangement links TRBV12-3 or TRBV12-4 to TRBJ1-2, with TRBD1 matching 7 bases. The CDR3 runs to 15 residues. The V gene end was trimmed by 1 base and the J gene end by 8 bases; junction bases not matched to a gene: 10. CDR3 residues: CASSLVARQGSGYTF. The CDR3 nucleotides read TGTGCCAGCAGTTTAGTGGCCCGACAGGGTAGCGGCTACACCTTC.

The genes are TRBV11-2 and TRBJ1-3; D uncertain. The germline CDR1 and CDR2 sequences are SGHAT and FQNNGV. The CDR3 covers 20 residues. Trimming pared 1 base from V and 3 bases from J, leaving 25 bases between. The CDR3 loop is CASSLGLPADLVGGGNTIYF. The DNA of the CDR3 is TGTGCCAGCAGCTTAGGTCTTCCAGCGGACCTCGTCGGTGGTGGAAACACCATATATTTT.

The genes are TRBV12-3 or TRBV12-4 and TRBJ1-2; no clear D gene. The germline V and J ends were trimmed by 5 bases and 7 bases, with 14 bases remaining between them. This CDR3 comprises 13 residues. In DNA, the CDR3 is TGTGCCAGCAGTCCCGACCTAACATTTGGCTACACCTTC. Residues: CASSPDLTFGYTF.

Worth noting for this clonotype: One base away lies a much larger clone, so this may be a sequencing read error. The chain carries TRBV6-2 or TRBV6-3 and TRBJ1-5; 7 positions match TRBD1. Losses at the gene ends were 5 bases for V and 6 bases for J; bases not matched to a gene: 4. Germline CDR1 and CDR2: MNHEY and SVGEGT. The CDR3 has 13 amino acids. The CDR3 DNA reads as TGTGCCAGCAGTGGACAGGAAACTCAGCCCCAGCATTTT. This gives the protein CASSGQETQPQHF.

The rearrangement links TRBV19 to TRBJ1-2; TRBD1 matches at 9 bases. CDR3 length: 14 amino acids. J was trimmed by 2 bases and V by 4 bases; bases with no gene match: 2. Germline V CDR1 and CDR2: LNHDA, SQIVND (reference sequence). CDR3 DNA: TGTGCCAGTAGTAGACAGGGGGAGAACTATGGCTACACCTTC. It is translated as CASSRQGENYGYTF.

CDR3 residues: CASTGLAGGESYEQYF. For the CDR3, the DNA is TGTGCCAGCACGGGGCTAGCGGGAGGGGAGTCCTACGAGCAGTACTTC. V usage is TRBV27 and J usage is TRBJ2-7, with TRBD2 identical over 12 bases. The V and J ends lost 7 bases and 1 base, in that order; junction bases with no gene match: 8. Germline V gene sequence: CDR1 MNHEY, CDR2 SMNVEV (reference sequence). This CDR3 has 16 amino acids.

The chain joins TRBV11-2 to TRBJ1-2; 7 bases match TRBD1. V was pared by 7 bases and J by 0 bases, with 8 bases of the junction left unmatched. CDR3 size: 15 residues. Germline V CDR1 and CDR2: SGHAT, FQNNGV. The chain's CDR3 is CASTFPRGPNYGYTF. CDR3 nucleotide sequence: TGTGCCAGCACCTTCCCTAGGGGGCCTAACTATGGCTACACCTTC.

The table lists this clonotype with a few counts. The rearrangement joins TRBV6-1 to TRBJ1-2; D ambiguous. Germline loops: CDR1 MNHNS, CDR2 SASEGT. V gave up 4 bases and J gave up 2 bases, with 11 bases separating them. The CDR3 extends over 14 amino acids. The CDR3 spells CASSGSPPNYGYTF. CDR3 nucleotide sequence: TGTGCCAGCAGTGGGAGTCCGCCCAACTATGGCTACACCTTC.

The genes are TRBV5-1 and TRBJ1-2, with 7 bases aligning to TRBD1. The CDR3 covers 13 residues. Trimming took 3 bases from V and 8 from J; bases not matched to a gene: 7. Germline-derived CDR1 and CDR2 are SGHRS and YFSETQ. This CDR3 is CASSYGTADGYTF. CDR3 in DNA: TGCGCCAGCAGCTACGGGACAGCCGACGGCTACACCTTC.

CDR3 protein: CSVEGTGGTEAFF. The CDR3 DNA is TGCAGCGTTGAAGGGACAGGGGGGACTGAAGCTTTCTTT. The rearrangement links TRBV29-1 to TRBJ1-1, with 10 bases lining up with TRBD1. The ends lost 1 base at V and 5 bases at J; junction bases unmatched: 1. There are 13 residues in the CDR3. Per germline, CDR1 SQVTM and CDR2 ANQGSEA. Using reference TRBV29-1 and TRBJ1-1 for the parts outside the CDR3, the full variable domain is SAVISQKPSRDICQRGTSLTIQCQVDSQVTMMFWYRQQPGQSLTLIATANQGSEATYESGFVIDKFPISRPNLTFSTLTVSNMSPEDSSIYLCSVEGTGGTEAFFGQGTRLTVV.

This clonotype has more than one count but fewer than ten. This sequence joins TRBV29-1 and TRBJ1-2; perhaps TRBD1 as D (6 bases). This CDR3 spans 13 amino acids. The V gene's germline CDR1 is SQVTM and CDR2 ANQGSEA. Between the trimmed V and J ends, which lost 3 bases and 4 bases, there was a span of 12 bases. The CDR3 region is CSVEAGGGYGYTF. CDR3 coding DNA: TGCAGCGTTGAGGCCGGGGGCGGCTATGGCTACACCTTC.

The V gene is TRBV20-1, the J gene TRBJ2-1; TRBD2 matches at 12 bases. CDR3 length: 14 amino acids. The J segment lost 3 bases and the V segment lost 5 bases, leaving 2 bases of the junction unmatched. Germline CDR1 and CDR2: DFQATT and SNEGSKA (reference sequence). The CDR3, as DNA: TGCAGTGCTCAGGGACTAGCGGGCTACAATGAGCAGTTCTTC. This encodes CSAQGLAGYNEQFF.

V gene TRBV7-3 combines with J gene TRBJ2-7; 7 bases are a match to TRBD2. The CDR3 runs 15 residues. Germline V lookup: CDR1 SGHTA, CDR2 FQGTGA. Trimming cost V 1 base and J 0 bases; bases outside gene matches: 3. CDR3 in DNA: TGTGCCAGCAGCTTAAGGGACTATCCCTCCTACGAGCAGTACTTC. Protein: CASSLRDYPSYEQYF.

This clonotype was detected only a few times. This chain connects TRBV12-3 or TRBV12-4 to TRBJ2-7; 12 nucleotides match TRBD2. Trimming at V came to 5 bases and at J to 2 bases, leaving 22 bases not matched to a gene. CDR3 length equals 21 residues. As DNA, the CDR3 is TGTGCCAGCAGTCACGGCCTGCGTGGGGCTAGCGGGAGGGTAACCCCCTACGAGCAGTACTTC. It is translated as CASSHGLRGASGRVTPYEQYF.

This clonotype appeared a few times. This chain connects TRBV20-1 to TRBJ2-7; 9 nucleotides align to TRBD2. CDR3 length: 14 residues. J lost 1 base, V lost 4 bases, and 5 bases had no gene match. Germline V gene data show CDR1 as DFQATT and CDR2 as SNEGSKA (reference sequence). This CDR3 reads CSAIISGSSYEQYF. CDR3 DNA sequence: TGCAGTGCTATTATTAGCGGGAGTTCCTACGAGCAGTACTTC.

The chain joins TRBV3-1 to TRBJ1-6, with 11 positions matching TRBD1. The germline gives CDR1 LGHDT, CDR2 YNNKEL (reference sequence). There are 18 residues in the CDR3. V lost 1 base to trimming and J lost 4 bases; unmatched junction nucleotides: 6. The CDR3 sequence: CASSQAWTGGKYNSPLHF. The DNA for the CDR3 is TGTGCCAGCAGCCAAGCGTGGACAGGGGGCAAGTATAATTCACCCCTCCACTTT.

The genes are TRBV20-1 and TRBJ1-2; D is ambiguous. Trimming removed 5 bases at V and 2 bases at J, with 12 bases between. The CDR3 is made up of 13 amino acids. Germline lookup yields CDR1 DFQATT and CDR2 SNEGSKA (reference sequence). The CDR3 sequence is CSAPWGPNYGYTF. The DNA for the CDR3 is TGCAGTGCTCCCTGGGGTCCAAACTATGGCTACACCTTC.

A few counts support this clonotype. The chain employs TRBV20-1 and TRBJ2-4; maybe TRBD2 (6 bases). The CDR3 is 17 amino acids. The V and J ends lost 4 bases and 0 bases respectively, with 19 bases between them. The V gene's germline CDR1 is DFQATT and CDR2 SNEGSKA (reference sequence). The CDR3 spells CSATTPGLTLAKNIQYF. The CDR3 DNA reads TGCAGTGCTACAACACCGGGACTTACACTAGCCAAAAACATTCAGTACTTC.

This chain connects TRBV13 to TRBJ2-5, with 13 bases lining up with TRBD2. Trimming cost V 5 bases and J 1 base; bases outside gene matches: 7. The CDR3 is 17 amino acids. Germline values: CDR1 PRHDT, CDR2 FYEKMQ (reference sequence). The CDR3, as DNA: TGTGCCAGCAGCCGGACTAGCGGGAGCCGCTTCCAAGAGACCCAGTACTTC. It specifies CASSRTSGSRFQETQYF.

V gene TRBV27 combines with J gene TRBJ1-2; perhaps TRBD1 as D (5 bases). The CDR3 length is 16 residues. Trimming cost V 0 bases and J 7 bases, with 18 bases left between them. Germline V gene data show CDR1 as MNHEY and CDR2 as SMNVEV (reference sequence). The CDR3 DNA follows: TGTGCCAGCAGTTTATCGGTGCAGGGATCGGTACGTGGCTACACCTTC. This codes for CASSLSVQGSVRGYTF.

The chain couples TRBV10-3 to TRBJ1-2; no clear D gene. V gave up 0 bases and J gave up 0 bases, with 11 bases separating them. This CDR3 spans 16 amino acids. The germline V gene encodes CDR1 ENHRY and CDR2 SYGVKD. CDR3 loop: CAISESPVTANYGYTF. DNA of the CDR3: TGTGCCATCAGTGAGTCGCCGGTAACAGCTAACTATGGCTACACCTTC.

The chain uses TRBV15 and TRBJ2-7; 10 positions match TRBD2. Looked up from germline, CDR1 is LNHNV and CDR2 is YYDKDF (reference sequence). With V trimmed by 2 bases and J by 0 bases, 13 bases remained unmatched. The CDR3 has 19 residues. As DNA, the CDR3 is TGTGCCACCAGCAGACTAGGGGGACGGGCTAGCGGGAGCTCCTACGAGCAGTACTTC. The encoded protein is CATSRLGGRASGSSYEQYF.

This chain uses TRBV6-2 or TRBV6-3 with TRBJ2-5; 8 nucleotides align to TRBD1. Germline V lookup: CDR1 MNHEY, CDR2 SVGEGT. CDR3 length equals 15 residues. V trimming: 7 bases; J trimming: 2 bases; junction bases outside the gene matches: 9. The CDR3 loop reads CASTLDRGRQETQYF. The CDR3 nucleotides read TGTGCCAGCACCCTCGACAGGGGAAGGCAAGAGACCCAGTACTTC.

This clonotype has a count of ten or more. J is TRBJ2-7 and V is TRBV11-2, with D possibly being TRBD2 (5 bases). This CDR3 region has 14 residues. V lost 1 base, J lost 4 bases, and 11 bases lay in between. CDR1 and CDR2 (germline): SGHAT, FQNNGV. CDR3 DNA: TGTGCCAGCAGCTTAGGGGTGACGGGGTACGAGCAGTACTTC. Its protein is CASSLGVTGYEQYF.

The chain carries TRBV29-1 and TRBJ1-2, with D unclear. The V gene's germline CDR1 is SQVTM and CDR2 ANQGSEA. The CDR3 has 12 residues. V was cut by 4 bases and J by 6 bases, with 12 bases left in between. CDR3 in DNA: TGCAGCGTTGTAGTGACTGACGATGGCTACACCTTC. Translating gives CSVVVTDDGYTF.

This chain joins TRBV6-1 and TRBJ1-1; TRBD1 is a possible D gene (5 bases). Germline lookup yields CDR1 MNHNS and CDR2 SASEGT. Trimming took off 6 bases at V and 5 bases at J, with 13 bases between the two ends. CDR3 length: 13 residues. The CDR3, as DNA: TGTGCCAGCAGCAGAGTAGGGGTTACTGAAGCTTTCTTT. Residues: CASSRVGVTEAFF.

This clonotype was observed at least ten times. The chain is built from TRBV20-1 and TRBJ1-5; no clear D. The ends were cut back, 6 bases at V and 4 bases at J, with 10 bases in the middle. CDR1 and CDR2 from the germline V gene are DFQATT and SNEGSKA (reference sequence). The CDR3 covers 12 residues. The DNA of the CDR3 is TGCAGTGCCCTCCAGTCGAATCAGCCCCAGCATTTT. It translates to CSALQSNQPQHF.

This clonotype came up a few times. This sequence joins TRBV20-1 and TRBJ2-7; 9 nucleotides line up with TRBD2. The germline gives CDR1 DFQATT, CDR2 SNEGSKA (reference sequence). With 4 bases clipped from V and 0 bases from J, the junction kept 7 bases outside the gene matches. The CDR3 is 15 amino acids. The CDR3 spells CSATQPSGISYEQYF. DNA for the CDR3: TGCAGTGCTACCCAACCTAGCGGGATCTCCTACGAGCAGTACTTC.

This clonotype showed up just a few times. The rearrangement joins TRBV2 to TRBJ2-5; D uncertain. In germline, CDR1 is SNHLY, CDR2 FYNNEI. The CDR3 covers 11 residues. Trimming cost V 8 bases and J 6 bases, with 10 bases left between them. The CDR3 DNA follows: TGTGCCAGCCCCCCGGAGAAGACCCAGTACTTC. Amino acids: CASPPEKTQYF.